The clone carrying this T cell receptor (beta chain) occurred a few times. The antigen remains unidentified. The junction had 10 bases not matched to a gene; V was cut back by 5 bases and J by 2 bases. The CDR3 has 18 amino acids. Germline CDR1 MNHEY, CDR2 SVGEGT. The record originates from a study of T-cell memory formation after mild COVID-19. Regarding the study as a whole: Memory from before infection featured some responding clones, which suggests cross-reactive memory joined. The study found contracting CD4+ clones mainly in CM and EM and contracting CD8+ clones in EMRA.

TCRdb reprocessed the 5' RACE reads with MiXCR, giving one entry per CDR3 protein. This table has approximately 300,000 distinct CDR3 sequences, approximately 19% appearing once. This sequence originates from a young man who had mild COVID-19 (a few samples of this study predate the infection). Cell type and time point are not known. The chain employs TRBV6-2 or TRBV6-3 and TRBJ2-6, with 9 bases fitting TRBD1. The sequencing sample was made of PBMCs or a T cell subset sorted from them (not recorded which). The CDR3 here is CASSRRDRVVAGANVLTF. CDR3 in DNA: TGTGCCAGCAGTAGGCGGGACAGGGTTGTAGCTGGGGCCAACGTCCTGACTTTC.